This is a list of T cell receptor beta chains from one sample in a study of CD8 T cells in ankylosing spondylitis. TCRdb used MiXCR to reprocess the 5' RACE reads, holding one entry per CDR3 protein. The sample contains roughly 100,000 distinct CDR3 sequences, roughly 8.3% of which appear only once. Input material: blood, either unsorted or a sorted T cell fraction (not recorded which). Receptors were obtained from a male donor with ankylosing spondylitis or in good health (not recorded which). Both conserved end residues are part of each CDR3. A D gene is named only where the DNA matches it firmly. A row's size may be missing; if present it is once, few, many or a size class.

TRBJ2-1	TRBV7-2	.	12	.	CASSGSANEQFF	TGTGCCAGCAGCGGTTCCGCGAATGAGCAGTTCTTC
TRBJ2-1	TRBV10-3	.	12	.	CAISQPDNEQFF	TGTGCCATCAGCCAACCTGACAATGAGCAGTTCTTC
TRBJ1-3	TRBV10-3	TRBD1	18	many	CAISESTPRDSSGNTIYF	TGTGCCATCAGTGAGTCGACCCCCCGGGACAGCTCTGGAAACACCATATATTTT
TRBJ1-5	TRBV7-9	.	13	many	CASSPGGNQPQHF	TGTGCCAGCAGCCCGGGGGGAAATCAGCCCCAGCATTTT
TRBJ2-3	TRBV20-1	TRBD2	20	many	CSARDWSSGRQNPSTDTQYF	TGCAGTGCTAGAGATTGGTCTAGCGGGAGGCAAAACCCTAGCACAGATACGCAGTATTTT
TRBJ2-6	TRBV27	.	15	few	CASSLQGFGANVLTF	TGTGCCAGCAGTTTACAGGGGTTTGGGGCCAACGTCCTGACTTTC
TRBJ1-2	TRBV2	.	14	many	CASSERRQEPGYTF	TGTGCCAGCAGTGAAAGGAGGCAGGAGCCTGGCTACACCTTC
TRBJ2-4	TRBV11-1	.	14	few	CASSFPGIQNIQYF	TGTGCCAGCAGCTTTCCCGGGATTCAAAACATTCAGTACTTC
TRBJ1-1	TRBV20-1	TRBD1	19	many	CSARVITGQEGLQHTEAFF	TGCAGTGCTAGAGTGATAACGGGACAGGAGGGGCTTCAACACACTGAAGCTTTCTTT
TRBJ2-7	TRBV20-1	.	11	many	CSAGTAYEQYF	TGCAGTGCTGGGACCGCGTACGAGCAGTACTTC
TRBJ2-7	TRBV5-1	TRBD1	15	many	CASSLAGTGVYEQYF	TGCGCCAGCAGCTTGGCCGGGACAGGGGTATACGAGCAGTACTTC
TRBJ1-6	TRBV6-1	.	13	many	CASSVRVNSPLHF	TGTGCCAGCAGTGTTAGGGTTAATTCACCCCTCCACTTT
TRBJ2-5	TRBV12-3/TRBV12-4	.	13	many	CASSQGTQETQYF	TGTGCCAGCAGCCAAGGGACTCAAGAGACCCAGTACTTC
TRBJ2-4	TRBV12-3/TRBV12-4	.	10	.	CASSVDSRYF	TGTGCCAGCAGCGTCGACTCAAGGTACTTC
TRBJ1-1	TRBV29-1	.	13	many	CSVEWDGNTEAFF	TGCAGCGTTGAATGGGATGGGAACACTGAAGCTTTCTTT
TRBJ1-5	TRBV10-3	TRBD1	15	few	CAISKTQGDNQPQHF	TGTGCCATCAGTAAAACACAGGGGGATAATCAGCCCCAGCATTTT
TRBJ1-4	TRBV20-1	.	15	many	CSAPIEGRANEKLFF	TGCAGTGCGCCCATTGAGGGGAGGGCTAATGAAAAACTGTTTTTT
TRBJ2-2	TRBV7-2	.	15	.	CASSFQLSNTGELFF	TGTGCCAGCAGCTTCCAACTCTCGAACACCGGGGAGCTGTTTTTT
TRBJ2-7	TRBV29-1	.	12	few	CSVEVRADEQYF	TGCAGCGTTGAGGTCAGGGCCGACGAGCAGTACTTC
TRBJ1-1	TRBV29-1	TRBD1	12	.	CSVEQGATAAFF	TGTAGCGTTGAGCAGGGGGCCACTGCAGCTTTCTTT
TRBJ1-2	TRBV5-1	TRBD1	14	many	CASSPDRARYGYTF	TGCGCCAGCAGCCCGGACAGGGCCCGATATGGCTACACCTTC
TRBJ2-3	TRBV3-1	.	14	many	CASSQAGRGGTQYF	TGTGCCAGCAGCCAAGCCGGAAGGGGGGGTACGCAGTATTTT
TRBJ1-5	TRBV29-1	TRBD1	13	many	CSVVDRGGQPQHF	TGCAGCGTTGTCGACAGGGGCGGTCAGCCCCAGCATTTT
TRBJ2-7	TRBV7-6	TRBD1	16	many	CASSLGAGTGYYEQYF	TGTGCCAGCAGCTTAGGGGCCGGGACAGGGTATTACGAGCAGTACTTC
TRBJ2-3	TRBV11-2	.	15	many	CASTRSGLDTDTQYF	TGTGCCAGCACCCGCAGCGGGCTGGACACAGATACGCAGTATTTT
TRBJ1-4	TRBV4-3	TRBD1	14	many	CASGDRSTNEKLFF	TGCGCCAGCGGGGACAGATCAACTAATGAAAAACTGTTTTTT
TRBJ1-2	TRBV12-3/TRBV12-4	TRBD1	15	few	CASRLLDREVNGYTF	TGTGCCAGCAGGCTCCTCGACAGGGAAGTAAATGGCTACACCTTC
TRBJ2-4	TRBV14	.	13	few	CASSPNLRAIQYF	TGTGCCAGCAGCCCTAATTTGCGGGCCATTCAGTACTTC
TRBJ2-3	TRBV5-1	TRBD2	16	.	CASSLALAESTDTQYF	TGCGCCAGCAGCTTGGCTCTAGCGGAAAGCACAGATACGCAGTATTTT
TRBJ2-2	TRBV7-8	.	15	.	CASSPTVSDTGELFF	TGTGCCAGCAGCCCGACCGTTTCGGACACCGGGGAGCTGTTTTTT
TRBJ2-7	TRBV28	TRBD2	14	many	CASSRAGGHYEQYF	TGTGCCAGCAGTCGAGCGGGGGGGCACTACGAGCAGTACTTC
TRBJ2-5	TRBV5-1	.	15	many	CASSLAGTTQETQYF	TGCGCCAGCAGCTTGGCTGGGACCACACAAGAGACCCAGTACTTC
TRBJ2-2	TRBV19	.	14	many	CASSIGASTGELFF	TGTGCCAGTAGTATAGGGGCTAGCACCGGGGAGCTGTTTTTT
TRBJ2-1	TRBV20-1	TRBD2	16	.	CSARETSGRAYNEQFF	TGCAGTGCTAGAGAGACTAGCGGGAGGGCCTACAATGAGCAGTTCTTC
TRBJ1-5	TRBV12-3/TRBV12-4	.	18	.	CASSFFSFRGGQTQPQHF	TGTGCCAGCAGTTTTTTTTCTTTCAGGGGTGGGCAAACTCAGCCCCAGCATTTT